This T cell receptor beta chain was recovered during a study of human T cells and chemical hapten exposure. Noted time point: patch test 2, 6 weeks after DPC sensitization. Stated treatment: therapeutic diphenylcyclopropenone sensitization with weekly scalp DPC. This clonotype was seen many times. MiXCR, run by TCRdb on the RACE reads, gives a single entry per CDR3 protein. The repertoire consists of about 84,000 distinct CDR3 sequences, with about 10% occurring once and the leading ten covering less than 6.5%. Per the germline V gene, CDR1 is MNHEY and CDR2 is SMNVEV (reference sequence). V was trimmed by 4 bases and J by 0 bases, leaving 15 bases between them. The CDR3 spans 16 residues.

The input for sequencing was whole blood, taken in connection with sensitization to the hapten diphenylcyclopropenone (DPC). V gene TRBV27 combines with J gene TRBJ2-5; D possibly corresponds to TRBD1 (6 bases). The receptor comes from a woman in her fifties or sixties with alopecia areata. Some clones in this sample may be carry-over from other donors' samples. DNA for the CDR3: TGTGCCAGCAGTTCGAGACAGGTCCCGTACCAAGAGACCCAGTACTTC. Translating gives CASSSRQVPYQETQYF.